This TCR beta chain is drawn from a study of tumor-infiltrating lymphocytes in primary liver carcinoma. This clonotype was found a few times. The study co-extracted DNA and RNA from about 20-30 mg of unsorted bulk tissue. Patients showed chronic HBV infection and an absence of prior treatment. This CDR3 spans 12 amino acids. V lost 6 bases and J lost 7, with 15 bases in between. Germline V lookup: CDR1 SQVTM, CDR2 ANQGSEA. cDNA specific to TCR beta was made from approximately 0.55 ug of total RNA, with a constant-region primer employed for priming. Amplification in three nested multiplex PCR rounds with slightly modified ARM-PCR gave rise to TCR beta libraries. For about 11 cycles apiece, the opening two PCR rounds ran with TRBV1-TRBV30 forward primers and a C-beta reverse primer. TCRdb used MiXCR to reprocess the multiplex PCR reads, holding one entry per CDR3 protein. The sample has over 35,000 distinct CDR3 sequences, roughly 70% seen once.

The source is a man in his forties or fifties with primary liver carcinoma and hepatitis B virus infection. The sample was liver tumor tissue from sampling region 4. The subset denotes: tumor region T4, right-lateral pole. The chain links TRBV29-1 to TRBJ1-1; tentatively, D is TRBD1 (6 bases). For the CDR3, the DNA is TGCAGCGTCTCACAGGGCAGGGTTGAAGCTTTCTTT. It translates to CSVSQGRVEAFF.